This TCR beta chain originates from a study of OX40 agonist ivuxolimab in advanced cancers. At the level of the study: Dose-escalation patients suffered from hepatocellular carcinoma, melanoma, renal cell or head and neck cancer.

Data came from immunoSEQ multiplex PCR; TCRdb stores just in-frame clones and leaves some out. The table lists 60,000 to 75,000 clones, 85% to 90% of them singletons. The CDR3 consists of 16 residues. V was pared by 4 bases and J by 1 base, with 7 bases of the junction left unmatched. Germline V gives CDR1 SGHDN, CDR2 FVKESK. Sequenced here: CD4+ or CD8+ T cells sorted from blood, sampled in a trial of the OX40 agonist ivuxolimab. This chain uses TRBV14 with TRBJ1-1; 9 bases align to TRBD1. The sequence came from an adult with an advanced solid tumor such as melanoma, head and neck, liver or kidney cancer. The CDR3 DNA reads TGTGCCAGCAGCCGAATTCCGGGACAGGGGAACACTGAAGCTTTCTTT. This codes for CASSRIPGQGNTEAFF.